The source of this T cell receptor (beta chain) is a study of cytomegalovirus exposure and HLA in healthy donors. PCR was performed using 60 Vbeta and 13 Jbeta primers. Some clones are missing from TCRdb's copy, which holds only in-frame ones; the method was immunoSEQ multiplex PCR. The sample has 200,000 or so clones, about four fifths seen once. Of note for this clone: Antigen specificity is unknown.

Germline V gene sequence: CDR1 SNHLY, CDR2 FYNNEI. Losses at the gene ends were 4 bases for V and 7 bases for J; bases not matched to a gene: 7. This CDR3 comprises 15 residues. Study-wide results and caveats: A later analysis associated approximately 17,000 TCR beta sequences with HLA alleles at a 0.05 false discovery rate. One cluster of highly shared sequence variants probably arose as a sequencing artifact. Later analysis demonstrated an association between a missense DCLRE1C variant and TCR beta V- and J-gene trimming. Most TCR sequences proved rare, with some public TCRs found in many donors.

The sequence was obtained from a male donor in good health and CMV-seropositive. J is TRBJ1-6 and V is TRBV2, with 7 bases aligning to TRBD1. The sequencing sample was made of PBMCs. Here the CDR3 reads CASSGRQGGNSPLHF. CDR3 DNA sequence: TGTGCCAGCAGTGGGAGGCAGGGGGGAAATTCACCCCTCCACTTT.